This is a list of T cell receptor beta chains from one sample in a study of Tregs in tolerant kidney transplant recipients. TCRdb keeps only in-frame clones here, not all; method: immunoSEQ multiplex PCR. The table includes about 240,000 clones, 84% detected once. The specimen sequenced was CD4+ T cells from blood. These receptors originate from a human donor in good health. Each CDR3 is given with its conserved first and last residue. The order of the fields is J gene, D gene, CDR3 length, V gene, clone size, CDR3 protein, CDR3 DNA. D genes are given only for firm matches. Size is stated for part of the rows, as once, few or many counts, or as a class when the clone is expanded.

j_gene: TRBJ2-7; d_gene: .; len: 16; v_gene: TRBV7-9; abundance: .; CDR3aa: CASSPPARDTSYEQYF; CDR3nt: TGTGCCAGCAGCCCCCCGGCCCGGGACACTTCCTACGAGCAGTACTTC
j_gene: TRBJ1-1; d_gene: .; len: 15; v_gene: TRBV2; abundance: .; CDR3aa: CASSEGGHLNTEAFF; CDR3nt: TGTGCCAGCAGTGAAGGCGGACACCTGAACACTGAAGCTTTCTTT
j_gene: TRBJ2-7; d_gene: .; len: 12; v_gene: TRBV10-3; abundance: few; CDR3aa: CAIRTGSYEQYF; CDR3nt: TGTGCCATCAGGACGGGTTCCTACGAGCAGTACTTC
j_gene: TRBJ1-2; d_gene: TRBD1; len: 13; v_gene: TRBV19; abundance: .; CDR3aa: CASSRTGDYGYTF; CDR3nt: TGTGCCAGTAGTCGGACAGGGGACTATGGCTACACCTTC
j_gene: TRBJ1-5; d_gene: .; len: 12; v_gene: TRBV5-6; abundance: .; CDR3aa: CASSRTNQPQHF; CDR3nt: TGTGCCAGCAGCAGGACTAATCAGCCCCAGCATTTT
j_gene: TRBJ2-7; d_gene: .; len: 15; v_gene: TRBV5-1; abundance: few; CDR3aa: CASSPPLRGSYEQYF; CDR3nt: TGCGCCAGCAGCCCGCCGCTTAGAGGGTCCTACGAGCAGTACTTC
j_gene: TRBJ1-1; d_gene: .; len: 16; v_gene: TRBV10-2; abundance: once; CDR3aa: CASSESPGAGNTEAFF; CDR3nt: TGCGCCAGCAGTGAGTCCCCTGGGGCGGGGAACACTGAAGCTTTCTTT
j_gene: TRBJ2-7; d_gene: .; len: 15; v_gene: TRBV4-1; abundance: .; CDR3aa: CASSQVQLENYEQYF; CDR3nt: TGCGCCAGCAGCCAAGTACAACTAGAGAACTACGAGCAGTACTTC
j_gene: TRBJ2-4; d_gene: TRBD1; len: 14; v_gene: TRBV6-5; abundance: .; CDR3aa: CASRRTGRNNIQYF; CDR3nt: TGTGCCAGCAGACGGACAGGGAGGAACAACATTCAGTACTTC
j_gene: TRBJ2-6; d_gene: .; len: 15; v_gene: TRBV18; abundance: .; CDR3aa: CASSGFTAGANVLTF; CDR3nt: TGTGCCAGCTCAGGGTTCACCGCTGGGGCCAACGTCCTGACTTTC
j_gene: TRBJ1-2; d_gene: TRBD1; len: 15; v_gene: TRBV6-5; abundance: .; CDR3aa: CASRTRSQGARGYTF; CDR3nt: TGTGCCAGCAGGACGAGATCACAGGGGGCGCGTGGCTACACCTTC
j_gene: TRBJ2-5; d_gene: TRBD2; len: 14; v_gene: TRBV19; abundance: .; CDR3aa: CASSGLAGAETQYF; CDR3nt: TGTGCCAGTAGTGGACTAGCGGGGGCAGAGACCCAGTACTTC
j_gene: TRBJ2-7; d_gene: TRBD2; len: 13; v_gene: TRBV2; abundance: .; CDR3aa: CASTGTSGYEQYF; CDR3nt: TGTGCCAGCACGGGGACTAGCGGTTACGAGCAGTACTTC
j_gene: TRBJ1-2; d_gene: .; len: 16; v_gene: TRBV5-4; abundance: .; CDR3aa: CASSQAPQGSHYGYTF; CDR3nt: TGTGCCAGCAGCCAAGCTCCACAGGGTTCACACTATGGCTACACCTTC
j_gene: TRBJ1-2; d_gene: .; len: 14; v_gene: TRBV27; abundance: .; CDR3aa: CASSPRPESYGYTF; CDR3nt: TGTGCCAGCAGCCCCCGCCCTGAAAGCTATGGCTACACCTTC
j_gene: TRBJ2-5; d_gene: TRBD2; len: 16; v_gene: TRBV5-1; abundance: .; CDR3aa: CASSYSGLAGGETQYF; CDR3nt: TGCGCCAGCAGCTACTCCGGACTAGCGGGAGGAGAGACCCAGTACTTC
j_gene: TRBJ2-7; d_gene: .; len: 13; v_gene: TRBV10-2; abundance: .; CDR3aa: CASSGDLRGEQYF; CDR3nt: TGCGCCAGCAGTGGTGACCTCCGGGGCGAGCAGTACTTC
j_gene: TRBJ2-7; d_gene: .; len: 17; v_gene: TRBV6-1; abundance: .; CDR3aa: CASSENWTPTLSYEQYF; CDR3nt: TGTGCCAGCAGTGAAAATTGGACACCTACTCTCTCCTACGAGCAGTACTTC
j_gene: TRBJ1-1; d_gene: .; len: 14; v_gene: TRBV6-5; abundance: .; CDR3aa: CASHTGGAGTEAFF; CDR3nt: TGTGCCAGCCATACGGGGGGCGCGGGCACTGAAGCTTTCTTT
j_gene: TRBJ1-2; d_gene: TRBD1; len: 16; v_gene: TRBV16; abundance: .; CDR3aa: CASSQYMPGTGSGYTF; CDR3nt: TGTGCCAGCAGCCAATACATGCCCGGGACAGGGAGCGGCTACACCTTC
j_gene: TRBJ2-3; d_gene: TRBD2; len: 14; v_gene: TRBV7-3; abundance: .; CDR3aa: CASSLGLATDTQYF; CDR3nt: TGTGCCAGCAGCTTAGGACTAGCGACAGATACGCAGTATTTT
j_gene: TRBJ2-3; d_gene: TRBD2; len: 16; v_gene: TRBV11-3; abundance: .; CDR3aa: CASSLTTAGGPDTQYF; CDR3nt: TGTGCCAGCAGTCTAACGACGGCGGGAGGGCCAGATACGCAGTATTTT
j_gene: TRBJ2-2; d_gene: TRBD2; len: 18; v_gene: TRBV7-2; abundance: .; CDR3aa: CASSPPPERETNTGELFF; CDR3nt: TGTGCCAGCAGCCCCCCCCCGGAGCGGGAAACGAACACCGGGGAGCTGTTTTTT
j_gene: TRBJ2-7; d_gene: TRBD1; len: 14; v_gene: TRBV19; abundance: .; CDR3aa: CASSTRTGPYEQYF; CDR3nt: TGTGCCAGTAGTACTCGGACAGGGCCCTACGAGCAGTACTTC
j_gene: TRBJ1-3; d_gene: TRBD1; len: 18; v_gene: TRBV5-6; abundance: once; CDR3aa: CASSLTGAYPFSGNTIYF; CDR3nt: TGTGCCAGCAGCTTGACAGGGGCCTATCCCTTCTCTGGAAACACCATATATTTT
j_gene: TRBJ1-2; d_gene: TRBD1; len: 14; v_gene: TRBV2; abundance: .; CDR3aa: CASSAGTGDHGYTF; CDR3nt: TGTGCCAGCAGTGCCGGGACAGGGGACCATGGCTACACCTTC
j_gene: TRBJ2-7; d_gene: TRBD1; len: 14; v_gene: TRBV5-1; abundance: .; CDR3aa: CASSTGTGGLEQYF; CDR3nt: TGCGCCAGCAGCACCGGGACAGGGGGACTGGAGCAGTACTTC
j_gene: TRBJ2-1; d_gene: TRBD2; len: 13; v_gene: TRBV4-1; abundance: .; CDR3aa: CASSPPAGDEQFF; CDR3nt: TGCGCCAGCAGCCCCCCAGCGGGAGATGAGCAGTTCTTC
j_gene: TRBJ2-5; d_gene: .; len: 15; v_gene: TRBV15; abundance: .; CDR3aa: CATSRVVVAAGEQYF; CDR3nt: TGTGCCACCAGCAGAGTCGTAGTAGCGGCGGGTGAGCAGTACTTC
j_gene: TRBJ2-7; d_gene: TRBD1; len: 13; v_gene: TRBV29-1; abundance: .; CDR3aa: CSVEGTGTYEQCF; CDR3nt: TGCAGCGTTGAAGGGACAGGGACCTACGAGCAGTGCTTC
j_gene: TRBJ2-2; d_gene: .; len: 14; v_gene: TRBV4-2; abundance: many; CDR3aa: CASSHPPQTGELFF; CDR3nt: TGTGCCAGCAGCCACCCACCTCAGACCGGGGAGCTGTTTTTT
j_gene: TRBJ2-7; d_gene: .; len: 18; v_gene: TRBV15; abundance: .; CDR3aa: CATSRDYYAPGLKTEQYF; CDR3nt: TGTGCCACCAGCAGAGATTACTACGCTCCGGGACTCAAAACCGAGCAGTACTTC
j_gene: TRBJ1-2; d_gene: .; len: 13; v_gene: TRBV6-5; abundance: .; CDR3aa: CATIMRLNYGYTF; CDR3nt: TGTGCCACCATTATGAGGCTTAACTATGGCTACACCTTC
j_gene: TRBJ2-3; d_gene: .; len: 15; v_gene: TRBV10-1; abundance: .; CDR3aa: CASSERPGITDTQYF; CDR3nt: TGCGCCAGCAGTGAGCGTCCGGGAATCACAGATACGCAGTATTTT
j_gene: TRBJ2-7; d_gene: TRBD2; len: 16; v_gene: TRBV11-2; abundance: .; CDR3aa: CASSLVNELAGSEQYF; CDR3nt: TGTGCCAGCAGCTTAGTAAACGAACTAGCGGGATCCGAGCAGTACTTC
j_gene: TRBJ1-4; d_gene: .; len: 16; v_gene: TRBV5-8; abundance: .; CDR3aa: CASSALPRGVDEKLFF; CDR3nt: TGTGCCAGCAGCGCACTGCCCCGGGGGGTGGATGAAAAACTGTTTTTT
j_gene: TRBJ2-7; d_gene: .; len: 14; v_gene: TRBV15; abundance: .; CDR3aa: CATSRDQGSYEQYF; CDR3nt: TGTGCCACCAGCAGAGATCAGGGGTCCTACGAGCAGTACTTC
j_gene: TRBJ2-7; d_gene: .; len: 11; v_gene: TRBV5-1; abundance: .; CDR3aa: CASSSLHEQYF; CDR3nt: TGCGCCAGCAGCTCCTTGCACGAGCAGTACTTC
j_gene: TRBJ1-1; d_gene: .; len: 16; v_gene: TRBV9; abundance: .; CDR3aa: CASSVASRRVDTEAFF; CDR3nt: TGTGCCAGCAGCGTAGCGTCCCGCAGGGTGGACACTGAAGCTTTCTTT
j_gene: TRBJ1-2; d_gene: .; len: 15; v_gene: TRBV7-9; abundance: .; CDR3aa: CASSRSGTLSYGYTF; CDR3nt: TGTGCCAGCAGCCGATCGGGAACCCTATCATATGGCTACACCTTC
j_gene: TRBJ1-6; d_gene: TRBD1; len: 13; v_gene: TRBV30; abundance: .; CDR3aa: CASMGQGNSPLHF; CDR3nt: TGTGCCTCGATGGGACAGGGCAATTCACCCCTCCACTTT
j_gene: TRBJ1-1; d_gene: .; len: 15; v_gene: TRBV15; abundance: .; CDR3aa: CATSRYGQTNTEAFF; CDR3nt: TGTGCCACCAGCAGGTACGGACAGACGAACACTGAAGCTTTCTTT
j_gene: TRBJ1-1; d_gene: .; len: 13; v_gene: TRBV6-5; abundance: .; CDR3aa: CASSQTQNTEAFF; CDR3nt: TGTGCCAGCAGCCAAACACAAAACACTGAAGCTTTCTTT
j_gene: TRBJ1-1; d_gene: .; len: 13; v_gene: TRBV27; abundance: .; CDR3aa: CASSLKGGTEAFF; CDR3nt: TGTGCCAGCAGTTTAAAAGGGGGCACTGAAGCTTTCTTT